This TCR beta chain comes out of a study of cytomegalovirus exposure and HLA in healthy donors. Overall study findings and caveats: An Asian-associated ancestry cluster reportedly showed fewer N-insertions than the approximately 660-donor mean in a later analysis. No immune exposure information besides CMV serostatus was available. Fewer than 20,000 TCR beta sequences were associated with HLA alleles at 0.05 false discovery rate in a later analysis. Sequencing likely caused a cluster of highly shared sequence variants.

13 Jbeta primers and 60 Vbeta primers were used for the PCR. The assay was immunoSEQ multiplex PCR, and TCRdb's table has in-frame clones only and misses some. The sample yields more than 95,000 clones, 60% to 85% seen once. Only a few counts were recorded for this clone. Antigen unknown. The CDR3 runs 15 residues. V was shortened by 0 bases and J by 2 bases, with 8 bases between the two germline ends. The germline V gene encodes CDR1 LGHNA and CDR2 YNFKEQ. The clonotype comes from a man younger than 45 in good health and CMV-seronegative. The genes are TRBV4-2 and TRBJ1-3; D unresolved. The sequenced material came from PBMCs. The CDR3 sequence is CASSQDRLTGNTIYF. CDR3 coding DNA: TGTGCCAGCAGCCAAGATAGACTAACTGGAAACACCATATATTTT.